This record covers a single T cell receptor (beta chain). This clonotype came up many times. The antigen it recognizes is unknown. No base quality values were provided; no much bigger clone lies one nucleotide off. In the paper's terms, the time point label means: newly diagnosed GD, antithyroid drugs for less than 3 months. For both TCR sequencing and RNA sequencing, RNA was extracted from PBMCs using TRIzol. The diagnosis of Graves' disease followed American Thyroid Association guidelines. The patients came from an endocrinology department in Xi'an, China. From each patient, roughly 9 milliliters of peripheral blood was collected into an EDTA anticoagulant tube. Ficoll Paque Plus density gradient separation was used to isolate PBMCs, and no further T cell sorting was done. An Agilent 2100 Bioanalyzer and agarose gel were used to assess RNA quality, and a NanoDrop 2000 was used to measure RNA concentration.

The library was made by multiplex PCR. Sequencer: Illumina HiSeq 4000. iRepertoire HTBI primers and Arm-PCR amplification of CDR3 regions were used to construct TCR beta libraries. Before sequencing, the PCR products went through gel purification. The study's processing was this. Gene usage analysis of CDR3 amino acid clonotypes relied on the roughly 60 TRBV and 13 to 15 TRBJ segments identified across samples. COPE and FqMerger were used to merge filtered high-quality paired reads into contigs. Contigs were aligned with BLAST to IMGT TRBV, TRBD and TRBJ reference genes, and CDR3 was defined per IMGT. Highly expanded clones were defined as clonotypes with a frequency above 0.1%. Shannon entropy was used to measure repertoire diversity, and the Gini coefficient was used to measure V-J evenness. A clonotype was considered public if more than one individual shared it. TCRdb redid the processing of the public reads, applying fastp at Q25 and MiXCR, and retained in-frame beta chains. All rows with the same CDR3 protein become a single entry with the most common DNA and genes. It is TCRdb's table, rather than the study itself, that gives the V and J calls and clone size. The sample table contains around 420,000 distinct CDR3 sequences; only one count was recorded for 15% of them. The ten largest clonotypes hold about 8.2% of the sample.

The data stem from a study of regulatory T cells in long-lasting Graves disease (dated by TCRdb to the early 2020s). Regarding the complete study: Patients with newly diagnosed Graves' disease had been on antithyroid drugs for under 3 months. Peripheral blood TCR sequencing and RNA sequencing compared persistent Graves' disease patients with newly diagnosed Graves' disease patients. The study was conducted in China and was registered as a clinical trial. A total of 33 samples underwent TCR sequencing: 13 from persistent and some 20 from newly diagnosed Graves' disease patients.

V sheds 1 base and J sheds 4 bases, leaving 4 bases between their ends. Reading the germline V gene gives CDR1 SQVTM and CDR2 ANQGSEA. The CDR3 runs 11 residues from the cysteine to the phenylalanine. Only the CDR3 DNA is retained, 33 bases long and in frame from the first base. What the study reported, not specific to this receptor: Sequencing and analysis were limited to the TCR beta chain. The authors acknowledged the small sample size as a limitation that may reduce accuracy. Peripheral blood alone was examined, since thyroid tissue, which constituted the primary lesion, could not be accessed. Compared with newly diagnosed patients, patients with persistent Graves' disease had lower TCR Shannon entropy and fewer highly expanded clones, which suggests clonal expansion. Persistent disease showed preferential use of TRBV28, TRBJ1-2 and TRBJ2-5, whereas newly diagnosed disease favored TRBV20-1 and TRBJ2-1. Patients with persistent disease shared more public clonotypes (roughly 2,900) than newly diagnosed patients did (approximately 990).

These same data were also listed under a study on T cells in Graves' hyperthyroidism and ophthalmopathy. Drawing on the second study: Stable Graves' hyperthyroidism was defined as no progression to ophthalmopathy during 18 months of follow-up. Hyperthyroidism patients were newly diagnosed, had a disease duration of under 2 months, and were aged 18 to 65 years. Exclusion was applied to patients with uncontrolled infections, other autoimmune diseases, pregnancy or lactation. Clinical symptoms, serum thyroxine and TRAb, thyroid ultrasound, and orbital computed tomography formed the basis for the diagnoses. For the first round of RT-PCR on the TCR CDR3, the HTBI primer set was used together with the Qiagen OneStep RT-PCR kit. Blood samples also contained most of the expanded thyroid clonotypes (frequency above 0.001), which suggests that blood repertoires may reflect thyroid immune responses. In cross-validation, a model built on a 13 V-J signature told ophthalmopathy apart from stable hyperthyroidism with approximately 91% sensitivity and 81% to 82% specificity, and in testing the same model reached 80%/75%. During validation, the model predicted progression to ophthalmopathy a median of about 6.3 months ahead of onset, with almost 71% sensitivity and 72% to 80% specificity. TCR V-J signatures able to tell the groups apart were searched for in a discovery cohort of 95 or so patients, of whom 43 had Graves' ophthalmopathy and around 58 had stable Graves' hyperthyroidism. An independent validation cohort of about 20 hyperthyroidism patients and about 15 patients who later progressed to ophthalmopathy tested prospective prediction of ophthalmopathy. The roughly 100 discovery patients were randomly divided into training and test sets at a 7:3 ratio. In six Graves' hyperthyroidism patients, the study also compared T-cell repertoires from thyroid tissue with T-cell repertoires from blood. After sampling, hyperthyroidism patients received methimazole starting at 30 mg daily, and ophthalmopathy patients received high-dose intravenous methylprednisolone. The libraries were constructed in a second round of multiplex PCR and then size-selected and purified. Paired-end sequencing of the libraries was performed with 100 bp reads on an Illumina HiSeq2000. Raw data were processed with SOAPnuke, discarding reads with adapters, uncalled bases, mean Phred below 15, or no exact constant-primer or identifier match. COPE v1.2.5 was used to merge high-quality paired reads, and clonotypes were defined as unique nucleotide sequences. MiTCR v1.1 was used to align the clonotypes against IMGT TRBV, TRBD and TRBJ reference segments. The analysis was restricted to V-J combinations with a frequency above 0.0001, which together covered 99.2% of the repertoires. The TCS score was defined as F50 (clonal expansion) divided by E x V (chaos), with BLOSUM62-based TCRdist calculated between CDR3 peptides within each V-J. Welch's t-statistics and random forest reduced roughly 500 V-J features to 13, which were used in a naive Bayes classifier (R e1071). No statistical method was used to set the sample size in advance, and investigators knew the group allocation. TCR Vbeta CDR3 sequencing of approximately 140 peripheral blood samples (over 40 ophthalmopathy, roughly 74 hyperthyroidism and roughly 17 progressor patients) is reported in the paper.

In this chain, TRBV29-1 is recombined with TRBJ2-5; the D gene lacks a confident call. Source: peripheral blood mononuclear cells (PBMCs), taken at new diagnosis, from a patient treated with antithyroid drugs. The TCR sequence derives from a middle-aged woman with Graves disease. Donor details come from another sample of the same person, matched by shared clones. In nucleotides, the sequence is TGCAGCGTTGAAGTCCGAGAGACCCAGTACTTC. It encodes CSVEVRETQYF. The variable domain in full, with residues beyond the CDR3 obtained from the reference TRBV29-1 and TRBJ2-5 genes, is SAVISQKPSRDICQRGTSLTIQCQVDSQVTMMFWYRQQPGQSLTLIATANQGSEATYESGFVIDKFPISRPNLTFSTLTVSNMSPEDSSIYLCSVEVRETQYFGPGTRLLVL.